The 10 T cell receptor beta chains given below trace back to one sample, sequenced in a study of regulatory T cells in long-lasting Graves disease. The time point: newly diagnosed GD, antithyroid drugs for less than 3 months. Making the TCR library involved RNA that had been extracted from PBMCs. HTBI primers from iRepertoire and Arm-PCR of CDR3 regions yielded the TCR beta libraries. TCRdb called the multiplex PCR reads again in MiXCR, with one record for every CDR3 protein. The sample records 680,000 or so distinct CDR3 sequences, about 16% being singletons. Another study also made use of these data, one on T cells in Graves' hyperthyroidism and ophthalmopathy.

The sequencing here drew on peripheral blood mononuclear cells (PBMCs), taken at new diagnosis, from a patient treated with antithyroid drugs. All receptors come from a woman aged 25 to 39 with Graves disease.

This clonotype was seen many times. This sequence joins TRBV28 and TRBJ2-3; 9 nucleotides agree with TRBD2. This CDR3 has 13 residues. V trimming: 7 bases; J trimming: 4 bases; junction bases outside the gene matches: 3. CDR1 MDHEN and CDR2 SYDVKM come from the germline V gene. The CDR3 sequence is CASKREVPDTQYF. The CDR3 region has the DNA TGTGCCAGCAAGCGGGAGGTCCCAGATACGCAGTATTTT.

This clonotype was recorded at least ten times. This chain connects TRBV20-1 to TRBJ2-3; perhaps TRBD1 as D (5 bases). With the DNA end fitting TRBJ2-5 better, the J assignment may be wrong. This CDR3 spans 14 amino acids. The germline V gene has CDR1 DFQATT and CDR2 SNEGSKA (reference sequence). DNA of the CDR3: TGCAGTGCTAATAGGCCAGGGATGGAGGAGACCCAGTACTTC. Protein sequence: CSANRPGMEETQYF.

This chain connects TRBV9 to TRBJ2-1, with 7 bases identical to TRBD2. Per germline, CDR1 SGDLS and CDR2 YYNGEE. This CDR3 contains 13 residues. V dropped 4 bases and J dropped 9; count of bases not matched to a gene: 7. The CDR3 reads CASSTSTSTEQFF. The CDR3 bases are TGTGCCAGCAGCACCTCGACTAGCACTGAGCAGTTCTTC.

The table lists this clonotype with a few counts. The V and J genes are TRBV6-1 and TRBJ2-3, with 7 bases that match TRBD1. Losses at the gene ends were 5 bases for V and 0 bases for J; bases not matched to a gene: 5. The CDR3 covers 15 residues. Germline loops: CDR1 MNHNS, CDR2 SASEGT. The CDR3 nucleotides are TGTGCCAGCAGTAGTGGGACAGCAAGCACAGATACGCAGTATTTT. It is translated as CASSSGTASTDTQYF.

The CDR3 DNA follows: TGTGCCAGCAGCCGAACAGGGGGCAAAAACATTCAGTACTTC. Translation: CASSRTGGKNIQYF. The chain joins TRBV7-2 to TRBJ2-4, with TRBD1 identical over 8 bases. The CDR3 consists of 14 residues. Looked up from germline, CDR1 is SGHTA and CDR2 is FQGNSA. J gave up 3 bases and V 5 bases, and 3 bases lay outside the gene matches.

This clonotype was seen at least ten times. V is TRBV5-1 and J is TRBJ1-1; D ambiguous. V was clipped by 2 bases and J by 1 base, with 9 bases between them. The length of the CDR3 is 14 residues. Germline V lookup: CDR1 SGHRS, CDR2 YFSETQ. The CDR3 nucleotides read TGCGCCAGCAGCTTCTCAGGAGAGAACACTGAAGCTTTCTTT. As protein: CASSFSGENTEAFF. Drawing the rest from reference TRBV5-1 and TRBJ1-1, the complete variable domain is KAGVTQTPRYLIKTRGQQVTLSCSPISGHRSVSWYQQTPGQGLQFLFEYFSETQRNKGNFPGRFSGRQFSNSRSEMNVSTLELGDSALYLCASSFSGENTEAFFGQGTRLTVV.

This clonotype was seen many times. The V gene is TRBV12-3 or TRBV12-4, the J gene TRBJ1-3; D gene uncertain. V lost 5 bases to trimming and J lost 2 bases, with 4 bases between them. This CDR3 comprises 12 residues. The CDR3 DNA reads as TGTGCCAGCAGTCAAGCTGGAAACACCATATATTTT. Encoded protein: CASSQAGNTIYF.

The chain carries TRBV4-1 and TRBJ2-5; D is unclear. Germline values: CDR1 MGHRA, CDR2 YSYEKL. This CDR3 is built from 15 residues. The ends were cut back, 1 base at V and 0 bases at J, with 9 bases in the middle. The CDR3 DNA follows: TGCGCCAGCAGCCAAGCCGGGCCGTACCAAGAGACCCAGTACTTC. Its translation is CASSQAGPYQETQYF.

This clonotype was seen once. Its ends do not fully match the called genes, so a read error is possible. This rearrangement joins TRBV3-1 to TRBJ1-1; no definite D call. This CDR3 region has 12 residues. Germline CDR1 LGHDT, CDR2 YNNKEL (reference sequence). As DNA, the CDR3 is TGTGACAGCAGCCGCGCCGCAAGCGGGGCTTTCTTT. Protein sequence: CDSSRAASGAFF.

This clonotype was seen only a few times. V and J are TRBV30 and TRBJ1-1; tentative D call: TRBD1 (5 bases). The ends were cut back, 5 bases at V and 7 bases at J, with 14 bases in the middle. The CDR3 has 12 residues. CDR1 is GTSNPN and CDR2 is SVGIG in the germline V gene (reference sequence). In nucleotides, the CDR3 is TGTGCCTGGCAGTTAGGGGATATTGAAGCTTTCTTT. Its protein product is CAWQLGDIEAFF.